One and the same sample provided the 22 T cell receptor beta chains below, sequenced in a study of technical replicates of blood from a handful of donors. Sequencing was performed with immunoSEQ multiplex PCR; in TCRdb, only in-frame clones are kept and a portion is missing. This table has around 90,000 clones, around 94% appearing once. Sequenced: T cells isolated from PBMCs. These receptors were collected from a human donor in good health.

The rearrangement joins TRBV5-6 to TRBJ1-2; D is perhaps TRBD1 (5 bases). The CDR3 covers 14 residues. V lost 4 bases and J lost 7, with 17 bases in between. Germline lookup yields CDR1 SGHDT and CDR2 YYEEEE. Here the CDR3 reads CASSNPGRTSGYTF. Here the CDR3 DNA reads TGTGCCAGCAGCAACCCTGGCCGGACAAGTGGCTACACCTTC.

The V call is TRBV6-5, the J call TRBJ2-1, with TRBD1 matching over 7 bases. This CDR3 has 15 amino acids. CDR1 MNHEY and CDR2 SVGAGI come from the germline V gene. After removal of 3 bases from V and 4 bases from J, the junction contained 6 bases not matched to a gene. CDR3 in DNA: TGTGCCAGCAGTTATATACAGGGGCCTTACAATGAGCAGTTCTTC. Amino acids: CASSYIQGPYNEQFF.

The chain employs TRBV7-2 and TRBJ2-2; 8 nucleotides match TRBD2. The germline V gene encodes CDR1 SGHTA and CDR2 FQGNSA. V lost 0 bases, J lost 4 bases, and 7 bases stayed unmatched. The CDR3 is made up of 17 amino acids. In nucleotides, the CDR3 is TGTGCCAGCAGCTTAGCGTCCGGGACTAGAAGCACCGGGGAGCTGTTTTTT. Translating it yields CASSLASGTRSTGELFF. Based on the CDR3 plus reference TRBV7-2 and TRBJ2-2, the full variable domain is GAGVSQSPSNKVTEKGKDVELRCDPISGHTALYWYRQSLGQGLEFLIYFQGNSAPDKSGLPSDRFSAERTGGSVSTLTIQRTQQEDSAVYLCASSLASGTRSTGELFFGEGSRLTVL.

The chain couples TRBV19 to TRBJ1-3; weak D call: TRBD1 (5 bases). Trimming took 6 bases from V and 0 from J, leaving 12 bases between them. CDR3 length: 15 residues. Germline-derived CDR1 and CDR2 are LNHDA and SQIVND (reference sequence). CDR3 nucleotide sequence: TGTGCCAGTAGCCAACAGGTTACCTCTGGAAACACCATATATTTT. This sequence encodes CASSQQVTSGNTIYF.

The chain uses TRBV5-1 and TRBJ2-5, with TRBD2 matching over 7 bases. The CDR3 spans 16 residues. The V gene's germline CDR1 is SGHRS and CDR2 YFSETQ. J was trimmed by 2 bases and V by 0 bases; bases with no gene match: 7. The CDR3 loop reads CASSLGRDYDQETQYF. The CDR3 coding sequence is TGCGCCAGCAGCTTGGGTCGGGACTATGATCAAGAGACCCAGTACTTC.

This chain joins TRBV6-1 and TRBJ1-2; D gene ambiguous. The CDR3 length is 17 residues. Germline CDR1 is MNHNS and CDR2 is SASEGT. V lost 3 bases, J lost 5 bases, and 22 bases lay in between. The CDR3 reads CASSEISTVRGTYGYTF. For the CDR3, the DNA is TGTGCCAGCAGTGAGATATCGACTGTCCGGGGAACTTATGGCTACACCTTC.

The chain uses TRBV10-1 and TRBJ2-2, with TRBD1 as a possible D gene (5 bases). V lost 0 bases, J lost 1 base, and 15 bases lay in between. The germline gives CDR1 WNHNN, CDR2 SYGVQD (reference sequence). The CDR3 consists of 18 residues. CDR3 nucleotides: TGCGCCAGCAGTGAGTCCTATGATAGACAGAAGAACACCGGGGAGCTGTTTTTT. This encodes CASSESYDRQKNTGELFF.

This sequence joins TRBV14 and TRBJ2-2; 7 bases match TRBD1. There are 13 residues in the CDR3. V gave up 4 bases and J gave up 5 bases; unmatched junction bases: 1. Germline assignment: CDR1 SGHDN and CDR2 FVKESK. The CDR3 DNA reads TGTGCCAGCAGCCTGACAGGGACCGGGGAGCTGTTTTTT. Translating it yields CASSLTGTGELFF. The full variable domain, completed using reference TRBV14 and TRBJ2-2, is EAGVTQFPSHSVIEKGQTVTLRCDPISGHDNLYWYRRVMGKEIKFLLHFVKESKQDESGMPNNRFLAERTGGTYSTLKVQPAELEDSGVYFCASSLTGTGELFFGEGSRLTVL.

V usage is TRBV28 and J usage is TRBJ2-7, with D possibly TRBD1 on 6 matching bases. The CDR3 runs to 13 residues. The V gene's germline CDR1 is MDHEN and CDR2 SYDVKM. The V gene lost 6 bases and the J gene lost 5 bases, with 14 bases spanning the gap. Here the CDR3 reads CASSPPTGNEQYF. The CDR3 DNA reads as TGTGCCAGCAGCCCACCGACAGGAAACGAGCAGTACTTC.

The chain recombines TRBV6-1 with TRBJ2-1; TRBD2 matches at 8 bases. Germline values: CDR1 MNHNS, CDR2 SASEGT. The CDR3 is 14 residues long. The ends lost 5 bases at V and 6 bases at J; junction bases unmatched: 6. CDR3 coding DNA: TGTGCCAGCAGTTCAGCGGGAGTAGGCAATGAGCAGTTCTTC. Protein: CASSSAGVGNEQFF.

CDR3 DNA: TGTGCCAGCAGCAAAATAGTGCGGATTAGCTCCTACAATGAGCAGTTCTTC. This codes for CASSKIVRISSYNEQFF. The chain links TRBV21-1 to TRBJ2-1; the table assigns TRBD2, which was not confirmed against the DNA. TRBV21-1 is termed a pseudogene. The CDR3 spans 17 residues.

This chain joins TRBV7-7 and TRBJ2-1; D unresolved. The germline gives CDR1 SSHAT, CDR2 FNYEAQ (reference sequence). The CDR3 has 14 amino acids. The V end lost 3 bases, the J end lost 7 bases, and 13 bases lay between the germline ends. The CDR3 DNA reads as TGTGCCAGCAGCTTGCGCGGAGTTCGAAATGAGCAGTTCTTC. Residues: CASSLRGVRNEQFF.

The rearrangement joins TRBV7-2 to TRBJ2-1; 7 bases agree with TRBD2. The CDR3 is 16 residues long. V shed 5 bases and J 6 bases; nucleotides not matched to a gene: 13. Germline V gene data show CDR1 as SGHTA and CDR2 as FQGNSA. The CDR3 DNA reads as TGTGCCAGCAGCACTTATATAAGTTGGGGGGGCAATGAGCAGTTCTTC. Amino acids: CASSTYISWGGNEQFF.

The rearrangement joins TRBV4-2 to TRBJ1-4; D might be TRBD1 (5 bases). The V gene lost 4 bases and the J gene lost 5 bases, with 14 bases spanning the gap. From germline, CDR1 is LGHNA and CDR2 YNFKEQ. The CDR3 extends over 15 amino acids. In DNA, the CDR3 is TGTGCCAGCAGCCGCAATAAAGGGGAAAATGAAAAACTGTTTTTT. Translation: CASSRNKGENEKLFF.

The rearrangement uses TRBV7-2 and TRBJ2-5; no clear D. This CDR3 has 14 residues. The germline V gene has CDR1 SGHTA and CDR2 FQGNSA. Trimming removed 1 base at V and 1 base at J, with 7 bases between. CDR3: CASSLGPGQETQYF. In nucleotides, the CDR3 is TGTGCCAGCAGCTTAGGTCCGGGCCAAGAGACCCAGTACTTC.

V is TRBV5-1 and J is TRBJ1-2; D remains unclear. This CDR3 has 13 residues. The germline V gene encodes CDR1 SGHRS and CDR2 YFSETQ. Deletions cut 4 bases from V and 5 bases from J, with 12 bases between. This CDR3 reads CASSPFEAYGYTF. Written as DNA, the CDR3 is TGCGCCAGCAGCCCCTTTGAGGCGTATGGCTACACCTTC.

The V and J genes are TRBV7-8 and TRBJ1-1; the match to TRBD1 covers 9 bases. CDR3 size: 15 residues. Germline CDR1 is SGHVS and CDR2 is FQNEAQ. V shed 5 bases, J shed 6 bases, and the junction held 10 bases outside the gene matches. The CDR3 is CASSLGTGREAEAFF. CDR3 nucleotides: TGTGCCAGCAGCCTAGGGACAGGGAGAGAGGCTGAAGCTTTCTTT.

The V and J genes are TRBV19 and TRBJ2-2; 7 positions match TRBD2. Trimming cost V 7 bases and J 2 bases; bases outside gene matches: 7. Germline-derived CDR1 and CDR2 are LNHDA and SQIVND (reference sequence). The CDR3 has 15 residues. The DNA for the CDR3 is TGTGCCAGTACCTCTCCGGGACTAAACACCGGGGAGCTGTTTTTT. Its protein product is CASTSPGLNTGELFF.

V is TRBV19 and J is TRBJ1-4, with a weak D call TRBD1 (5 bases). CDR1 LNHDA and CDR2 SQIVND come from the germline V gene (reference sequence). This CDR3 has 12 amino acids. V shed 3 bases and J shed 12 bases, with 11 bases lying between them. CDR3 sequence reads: CASSMRGRELFF. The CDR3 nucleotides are TGTGCCAGTAGTATGCGGGGGAGGGAACTGTTTTTT. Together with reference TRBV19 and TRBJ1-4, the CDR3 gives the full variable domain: DGGITQSPKYLFRKEGQNVTLSCEQNLNHDAMYWYRQDPGQGLRLIYYSQIVNDFQKGDIAEGYSVSREKKESFPLTVTSAQKNPTAFYLCASSMRGRELFFGSGTQLSVL.

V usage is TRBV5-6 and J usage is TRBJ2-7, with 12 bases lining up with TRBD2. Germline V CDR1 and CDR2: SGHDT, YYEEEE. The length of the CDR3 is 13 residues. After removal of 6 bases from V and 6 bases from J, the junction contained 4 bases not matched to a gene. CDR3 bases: TGTGCCAGCATGAGGACTAGCGGGACCGAGCAGTACTTC. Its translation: CASMRTSGTEQYF.

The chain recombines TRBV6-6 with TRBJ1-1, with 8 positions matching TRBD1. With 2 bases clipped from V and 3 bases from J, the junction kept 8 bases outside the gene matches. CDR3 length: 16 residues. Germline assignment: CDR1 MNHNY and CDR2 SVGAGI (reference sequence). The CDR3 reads CASSYLPGGYDTEAFF. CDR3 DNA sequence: TGTGCCAGCAGTTACCTACCAGGGGGCTACGACACTGAAGCTTTCTTT.

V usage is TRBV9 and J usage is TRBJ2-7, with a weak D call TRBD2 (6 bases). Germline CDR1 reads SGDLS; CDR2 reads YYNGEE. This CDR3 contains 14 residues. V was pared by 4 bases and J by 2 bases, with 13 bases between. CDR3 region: CASSSLAGPYEQYF. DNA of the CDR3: TGTGCCAGCAGCTCCCTGGCGGGGCCCTACGAGCAGTACTTC. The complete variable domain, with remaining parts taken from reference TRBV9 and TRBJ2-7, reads DSGVTQTPKHLITATGQRVTLRCSPRSGDLSVYWYQQSLDQGLQFLIQYYNGEERAKGNILERFSAQQFPDLHSELNLSSLELGDSALYFCASSSLAGPYEQYFGPGTRLTVT.